The following is a T cell receptor beta chain sequence with its context. What it binds is not known. This sample is drawn from a study of T cell responses to AZD1222 COVID-19 vaccine. Looking at the study overall: Second doses at about 4 or about 12 weeks were pooled. Findings and limits, study-wide: Just 6 or 7 people given AZD1222 tested seropositive at baseline. Spike was spanned by vaccine-associated CD4 TCRs, which were dominant at 160-218 and 743-854. Targets within unmutated variant regions were reportedly found for nearly half of spike-specific TCRs.

The method was immunoSEQ multiplex PCR; TCRdb's version includes in-frame clones alone and lacks a portion of them. The sample consists of 120,000 to 150,000 clones, roughly nine tenths of them appearing once. The sample here was peripheral blood, taken on day 0 of AZD1222 vaccination. The receptor comes from an adult in good health.

This CDR3 is CASSDLDGSGANVLTF. As DNA, the CDR3 is TGTGCCAGCAGTGATCTCGATGGTTCTGGGGCCAACGTCCTGACTTTC. The rearrangement links TRBV6-1 to TRBJ2-6, with D uncertain. Trimming removed 3 bases at V and 1 base at J, with 10 bases between. Germline lookup yields CDR1 MNHNS and CDR2 SASEGT. The CDR3 contains 16 residues.